The entry below gives a single T cell receptor (beta chain) sequence along with its context. The antigen remains undetermined. This could be a read error, since a much larger clone is one nucleotide away. No cell sorting was done before RNA was extracted from the tissue. More than 3 cm separated this lung sample from the edge of the tumor. Between August and November 2014, newly diagnosed, chemotherapy-naive lung cancer patients underwent thoracic surgery in China. This entry belongs to a study of tumor and adjacent non-tumor tissue in lung cancer. Study information: Patients comprised about a dozen adenocarcinoma, a couple of squamous cell carcinoma and 1 small cell lung cancer. Samples averaged roughly 4.3 million productive TCRbeta reads each.

TCRbeta libraries were built with three rounds of nested PCR, modified from ARM-PCR. A single record per CDR3 protein comes from TCRdb applying MiXCR to the multiplex PCR reads. Among tens of thousands of distinct CDR3 sequences, nearly 70% were seen once, and the ten largest hold approximately 30%. Study-wide points: Tumor tissue had significantly higher TCR diversity than normal lung.

The TCR originated in a woman between 50 and 59 years old with non-small cell lung cancer. The specimen sequenced was distant non-tumor lung tissue.

The DNA for the CDR3 is TGTACCATAGGGGACAAAAATGAAAAACTGTTTTTT. Its translation is CTIGDKNEKLFF. This chain links TRBV10-3 with TRBJ1-4, with D perhaps TRBD1 (6 bases). CDR3 length: 12 amino acids. Germline values: CDR1 ENHRY, CDR2 SYGVKD.